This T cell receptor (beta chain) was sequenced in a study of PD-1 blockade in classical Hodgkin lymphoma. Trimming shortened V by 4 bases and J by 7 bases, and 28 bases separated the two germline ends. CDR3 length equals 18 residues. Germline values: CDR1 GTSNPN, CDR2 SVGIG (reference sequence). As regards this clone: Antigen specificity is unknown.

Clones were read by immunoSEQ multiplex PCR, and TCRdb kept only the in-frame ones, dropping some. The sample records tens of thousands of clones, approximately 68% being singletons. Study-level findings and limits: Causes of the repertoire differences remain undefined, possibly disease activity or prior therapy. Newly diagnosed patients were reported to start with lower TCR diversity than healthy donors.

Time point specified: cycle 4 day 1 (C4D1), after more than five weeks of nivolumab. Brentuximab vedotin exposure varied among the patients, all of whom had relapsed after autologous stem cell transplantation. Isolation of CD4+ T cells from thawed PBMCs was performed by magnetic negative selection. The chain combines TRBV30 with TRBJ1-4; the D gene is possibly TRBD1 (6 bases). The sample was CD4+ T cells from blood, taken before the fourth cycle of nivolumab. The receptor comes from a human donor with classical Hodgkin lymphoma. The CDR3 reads CAWILGHRISGGSEKLFF. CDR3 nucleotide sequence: TGTGCCTGGATATTGGGACACCGTATCTCCGGAGGTAGTGAAAAACTGTTTTTT.